One sample yielded the 2 T cell receptor delta chains listed below, sequenced in a study of γδ T cells in repeated Plasmodium falciparum infection. Gammadelta T cells were flow-sorted from PBMC into Vgamma9/Vdelta2+ and Vdelta2-negative populations for bulk analysis. TCRdb fed the multiplex PCR reads to CATT. The data hold approximately 53,000 delta-chain clones, with 1.7% observed a single time. Sequenced: gamma-delta T cells from blood. These receptors originate from a pool of human donors (malaria-infected and uninfected, not separated).

To note about this clone: A far larger clone is off by one base, so a read error is likely. Other DNA sequences of this sample code for an identical CDR3. CDR3 sequence: CALETDSYWGYGTDKLIF. The DNA of the CDR3 is TGTGCTCTTGAGACCGATTCCTACTGGGGATACGGGACCGATAAACTCATCTTT. The V call is TRDV1, the J call TRDJ1; 9 bases fit TRDD3. From germline, CDR1 is TSWWSYY and CDR2 QGS. The CDR3 is 18 amino acids. The V and J ends lost 7 bases and 2 bases, in that order; junction bases with no gene match: 17.

Points on this clone: The TCRdb protein, from a much larger clone, departs from this DNA's translation at residue 3, likely by read error; the protein shown derives from the DNA. The chain is built from TRDV1 and TRDJ1; D is possibly TRDD3 (6 bases). The CDR3 has 17 amino acids. CDR1 TSWWSYY and CDR2 QGS come from the germline V gene. This CDR3 is CAFGETLPLYWENKLIF. CDR3 DNA sequence: TGTGCTTTTGGGGAAACTCTCCCATTGTACTGGGAGAATAAACTCATCTTT.